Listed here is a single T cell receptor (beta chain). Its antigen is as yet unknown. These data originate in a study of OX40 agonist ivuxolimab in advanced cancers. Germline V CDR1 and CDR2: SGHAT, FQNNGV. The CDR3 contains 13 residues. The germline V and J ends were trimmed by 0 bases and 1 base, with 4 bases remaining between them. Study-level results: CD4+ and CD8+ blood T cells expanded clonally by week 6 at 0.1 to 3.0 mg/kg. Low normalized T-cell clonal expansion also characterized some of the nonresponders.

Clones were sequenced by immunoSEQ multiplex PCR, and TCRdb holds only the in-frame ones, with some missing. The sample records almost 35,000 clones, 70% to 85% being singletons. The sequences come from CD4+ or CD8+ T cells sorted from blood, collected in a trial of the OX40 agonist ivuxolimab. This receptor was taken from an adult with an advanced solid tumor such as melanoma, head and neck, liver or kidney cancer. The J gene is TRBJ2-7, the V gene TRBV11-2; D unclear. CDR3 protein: CASSLERSYEQYF. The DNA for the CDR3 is TGTGCCAGCAGCTTAGAGAGATCCTACGAGCAGTACTTC.